The entry below describes one TCR beta chain. It lacks a known antigen. No qualities accompany the bases; no much larger clone lies one base away. The data stem from a study of human T cells and chemical hapten exposure (dated by TCRdb to the early 2020s). Study-level background: For sensitization, 2% DPC in acetone was applied to a roughly 2 cm by roughly 2 cm area of upper inner arm skin. Throughout the approximately 25-week study period, patients were also given weekly therapeutic DPC doses on the scalp. Patch tests used Finn chambers with 0.01% DPC on the upper back, scored after 6 days by International Contact Dermatitis Research Group standards. Alopecia areata with under or over 50% scalp involvement, alopecia totalis and alopecia universalis were represented in the patient cohort, which was mostly female. Libraries were combined into a pool for sequencing, and differences in TCR yield between samples came mainly from small differences in library volumes within the pool. The study tracked peripheral blood TCR repertoire changes in vivo during primary and secondary sensitization to the hapten diphenylcyclopropenone (DPC) in alopecia patients. Patient blood was sampled pre-sensitization (week 0) and at 2, 6 and about 24 weeks after DPC sensitization. Blood for TCR sequencing was provided by twenty-nine alopecia patients at one to four time points (pre-sensitization, 2, 6 and 24 weeks).

This specimen's time point label, interpreted: patch test 1, 2 weeks after DPC sensitization. In light of the paper, this sample's treatment or condition label describes: therapeutic diphenylcyclopropenone sensitization with weekly scalp DPC. At each patch-test visit, blood was drawn before the patch test was applied. Patients were eligible if aged 18 to 70, diagnosed with alopecia and judged suitable for DPC therapy, and pregnant patients were excluded. Total RNA was extracted from unfractionated whole blood that had been collected in Tempus Blood RNA tubes. Paper-wide results and their limitations: Patch test score was positively correlated with the number of PT1 expanded TCRs, with significance at thresholds 8, 16 and 32 but not at 4. Expanded TCRs formed significantly more large CDR3 similarity clusters than pre-sensitization or healthy control sets, consistent with antigen-driven responses. DPC sensitization did not change the number of TCRs with a frequency above 1 in 1000, and there was no evidence of changes in global repertoire structure. All patients had alopecia, a presumed autoimmune disease, so their immune response might differ from that of healthy individuals. After repeated subsampling, the strength of the expansion versus patch-test correlation and the threshold at which it became significant changed.

Library preparation was by RACE. This sample was sequenced with a NextSeq 500. During library preparation, unique molecular identifiers were attached to individual cDNA molecules so that TCRs could be counted in a quantitative, reproducible way. Both TCR alpha and TCR beta chains were sequenced from each blood RNA sample. Under the source paper's analysis protocol: A median of roughly 99,000 TCRs per sample was observed, with a range of about 20,000 to 690,600. V, J and CDR3 annotation of the TCR reads was carried out using the Decombinator software suite. Every sample was subsampled to the same number of TCRs (28,000) for the PS versus PT1 abundance plots. Expanded TCRs were defined as absent before sensitization and observed at least eight times at the 2-week time point. TCRdb applied fastp at Q25 and MiXCR to the public reads, then kept only in-frame beta chains. Under each unique CDR3 protein, matching rows form one entry showing the most common genes and DNA. Here the V and J calls rest on TCRdb's processing, not on the authors' analysis. Recorded for this sample are 180,000 or so distinct CDR3 sequences; around 24% of them occurred a single time. Of the sample, under 8.5% falls within the top ten clones.

The CDR3 contains 15 residues, cysteine and phenylalanine counted. The CDR3 DNA has 45 bases and is translated from base 1. V and J are truncated by 2 bases and 0 bases respectively, leaving an intervening sequence of 8 bases. As encoded in the germline V gene, CDR1 is SGHTA while CDR2 is FQGTGA. The input for sequencing was whole blood, taken in connection with sensitization to the hapten diphenylcyclopropenone (DPC). Recombination connected TRBV7-3 to TRBJ1-3; no confident D gene assignment can be made. The clonotype originates from a woman aged 50 to 65 with alopecia areata. Some clones in this sample may be carry-over from other donors' samples. The nucleotide sequence reads as follows: TGTGCCAGCAGCTTATCGCCCAGCTCTGGAAACACCATATATTTT. Its product reads: CASSLSPSSGNTIYF.